This T cell receptor beta chain comes out of a study of blood T cell repertoires in COVID-19. Across the study: Donors in the United States, Italy and Spain gave samples during acute or convalescent COVID-19. Sample material is recorded as cDNA or gDNA derived from T cells, B-cell-depleted T cells, or PBMCs.

Original analysis: Estimation of nucleated cell counts relied on the amplification of reference gene primers. Repertoires were generated with immunoSEQ multiplex PCR, while TCRdb's copy carries only in-frame clones and drops some. V, J and clone size reflect that table, while D and trimming were determined from the DNA. The sample holds some 350,000 clones, about 90% seen once. The CDR3 is 13 residues long. Germline V lookup: CDR1 MGHRA, CDR2 YSYEKL. The V gene lost 1 base and the J gene lost 4 bases, with 7 bases spanning the gap. This sequence was found in a woman aged 18-29 years who had recovered from COVID-19. The sequenced sample consisted of peripheral blood. This chain uses TRBV4-1 with TRBJ2-5, with D uncertain. CDR3 sequence reads: CASSQVVIETQYF. CDR3 nucleotide sequence: TGCGCCAGCAGCCAAGTAGTGATAGAGACCCAGTACTTC.